What follows are 19 T cell receptor beta chains derived from one specimen sequenced in a study of blood T cell repertoires in COVID-19. Method: immunoSEQ multiplex PCR; TCRdb's copy keeps in-frame clones and lacks some. Among about 100,000 clones listed, roughly 71% were seen once. The sequenced material came from peripheral blood. These receptors all stem from a man at least 80 years old with acute or convalescent COVID-19.

This clone appeared once. The V gene is TRBV6-5, the J gene TRBJ2-2, with D uncertain. This CDR3 has 11 residues. CDR1 and CDR2 (germline): MNHEY, SVGAGI. Trimming took off 3 bases at V and 8 bases at J, with 4 bases between the two ends. In DNA, the CDR3 is TGTGCCAGCAGTTATAGAGGGGAGCTGTTTTTT. This codes for CASSYRGELFF.

J is TRBJ1-3 and V is TRBV6-6; tentatively, D is TRBD1 (6 bases). Germline loops: CDR1 MNHNY, CDR2 SVGAGI (reference sequence). V dropped 2 bases and J dropped 3 bases, with 11 bases sitting between them. This CDR3 spans 15 amino acids. CDR3 residues: CASSYHRAGGNTIYF. CDR3 nucleotides: TGTGCCAGCAGTTACCACAGGGCGGGTGGAAACACCATATATTTT.

CDR3 protein: CASSKSFGGTGELFF. CDR3 DNA: TGTGCCAGCAGCAAATCCTTTGGGGGGACCGGGGAGCTGTTTTTT. V is TRBV7-3 and J is TRBJ2-2; D is possibly TRBD2 (6 bases). Trimming took off 5 bases at V and 5 bases at J, with 15 bases between the two ends. This CDR3 contains 15 residues. CDR1 SGHTA and CDR2 FQGTGA come from the germline V gene.

The CDR3 DNA reads as TGTGCCAGCAGGGACAGATATAATGAAAAACTGTTTTTT. Its protein product is CASRDRYNEKLFF. The gene calls are TRBV2 and TRBJ1-4, with D perhaps TRBD1 (6 bases). CDR3 length: 13 residues. Germline CDR1 is SNHLY and CDR2 is FYNNEI. With 6 bases removed from V and 4 bases from J, the gap between germline ends came to 9 bases.

The V call is TRBV5-1, the J call TRBJ2-1, with D possibly matching TRBD2 (6 bases). Trimming took 4 bases from V and 8 from J, leaving 16 bases between them. This CDR3 is 14 amino acids long. Germline V gene data show CDR1 as SGHRS and CDR2 as YFSETQ. CDR3 nucleotide sequence: TGCGCCAGCAGCCCGGGGGTGTCACAATATGAGCAGTTCTTC. It is translated as CASSPGVSQYEQFF.

The gene calls are TRBV24-1 and TRBJ1-2; no firm D call. The CDR3 is 11 amino acids. Germline lookup yields CDR1 KGHDR and CDR2 SFDVKD. The ends were cut back, 12 bases at V and 1 base at J, with 8 bases in the middle. CDR3 DNA sequence: TGTGCCCGACTAAGTAACTATGGCTACACCTTC. This encodes CARLSNYGYTF.

About this clone itself: At one end the junction does not follow the germline gene, possibly because of a read error. The chain employs TRBV2 and TRBJ1-1; D not resolved. The CDR3 sequence is 15 residues long. In germline, CDR1 is SNHLY, CDR2 FYNNEI. The CDR3 reads CASSSGQFGNTEAFF. CDR3 nucleotides: TGTGCTAGCAGCAGTGGCCAATTTGGGAACACTGAAGCTTTCTTT. The full variable domain, in which reference TRBV2 and TRBJ1-1 provide the parts outside the CDR3, is EPEVTQTPSHQVTQMGQEVILRCVPISNHLYFYWYRQILGQKVEFLVSFYNNEISEKSEIFDDQFSVERPDGSNFTLKIRSTKLEDSAMYFCASSSGQFGNTEAFFGQGTRLTVV.

The rearrangement joins TRBV2 to TRBJ2-4; D remains unclear. The CDR3 covers 13 residues. Trimming removed 2 bases from V and 9 bases from J, with 11 bases in between. Germline V CDR1 and CDR2: SNHLY, FYNNEI. CDR3 sequence: CASSESARLIQYF. CDR3 DNA: TGTGCCAGCAGTGAAAGCGCTCGACTCATTCAGTACTTC. Complete variable domain (other parts from reference TRBV2 and TRBJ2-4): EPEVTQTPSHQVTQMGQEVILRCVPISNHLYFYWYRQILGQKVEFLVSFYNNEISEKSEIFDDQFSVERPDGSNFTLKIRSTKLEDSAMYFCASSESARLIQYFGAGTRLSVL.

This clone was recorded only once. V usage is TRBV12-3 or TRBV12-4 and J usage is TRBJ1-1, with a possible D match to TRBD1 (6 bases). The CDR3 is 13 residues long. Deletions cut 3 bases from V and 4 bases from J, with 9 bases between. The CDR3 DNA reads as TGTGCCAGCAGTTTTTCCAGGGGCACTGAAGCTTTCTTT. It is translated as CASSFSRGTEAFF.

This clone was detected a few times. CDR3 sequence (DNA): TGTGCCAGCAGCTTAGGCTCAGGGCTTCGCCAAGAGACCCAGTACTTC. This translates into CASSLGSGLRQETQYF. V and J are TRBV7-9 and TRBJ2-5; possibly TRBD1 for D (5 bases). Trimming shortened V by 1 base and J by 1 base, and 13 bases separated the two germline ends. This CDR3 spans 16 amino acids. Germline V gives CDR1 SEHNR, CDR2 FQNEAQ (reference sequence).

The chain carries TRBV10-3 and TRBJ2-7; D is possibly TRBD1 (5 bases). The V gene's germline CDR1 is ENHRY and CDR2 SYGVKD. V lost 3 bases, J lost 12 bases, and 12 bases lay in between. The length of the CDR3 is 11 residues. CDR3 amino acids: CAISEGSGRYF. DNA for the CDR3: TGTGCCATCAGTGAAGGGTCAGGGCGGTACTTC.

The chain has TRBV29-1 and TRBJ2-7, with D unresolved. Germline V CDR1 and CDR2: SQVTM, ANQGSEA. Trimming removed 7 bases from V and 5 bases from J, with 18 bases in between. The CDR3 length is 13 residues. CDR3: CSAKTAASHEQYF. The CDR3 coding sequence is TGCAGCGCTAAAACTGCTGCTTCCCACGAGCAGTACTTC.

V usage is TRBV30 and J usage is TRBJ2-4; TRBD1 might be the D (6 bases). Germline values: CDR1 GTSNPN, CDR2 SVGIG (reference sequence). CDR3 length equals 15 residues. With 0 bases removed from V and 0 bases from J, the gap between germline ends came to 9 bases. The CDR3 sequence is CAWSVQGLAKNIQYF. As DNA, the CDR3 is TGTGCCTGGAGTGTACAGGGTCTAGCCAAAAACATTCAGTACTTC.

V usage is TRBV24-1 and J usage is TRBJ2-6, with 7 bases fitting TRBD2. Looked up from germline, CDR1 is KGHDR and CDR2 is SFDVKD. The CDR3 totals 16 residues. V was clipped by 4 bases and J by 0 bases; unmatched bases: 2. The CDR3 sequence is CATSDAGVSGANVLTF. The CDR3 DNA is TGTGCCACCAGTGACGCGGGGGTCTCTGGGGCCAACGTCCTGACTTTC.

The chain couples TRBV19 to TRBJ2-1; 8 bases agree with TRBD2. With V trimmed by 6 bases and J by 2 bases, 9 bases remained unmatched. CDR1 is LNHDA, CDR2 SQIVND, per germline (reference sequence). CDR3 length equals 16 residues. The DNA of the CDR3 is TGTGCCAGTAGGAAAACTAGCGGAGGACCCTACAATGAGCAGTTCTTC. As protein: CASRKTSGGPYNEQFF.

The chain couples TRBV3-1 (or the pseudogene TRBV3-2) to TRBJ1-1; 9 nucleotides align to TRBD1. Germline V CDR1 and CDR2: LGHDT, YNNKEL (reference sequence). After removal of 4 bases from V and 11 bases from J, the junction contained 5 bases not matched to a gene. This CDR3 has 12 amino acids. The CDR3 reads CASSPGTGRAFF. As DNA, the CDR3 is TGTGCCAGCAGCCCCGGGACAGGGAGGGCTTTCTTT.

The rearrangement uses TRBV7-9 and TRBJ2-7; TRBD1 matches at 7 bases. V trimming: 8 bases; J trimming: 5 bases; junction bases outside the gene matches: 15. Germline CDR1 and CDR2: SEHNR and FQNEAQ (reference sequence). The CDR3 is made up of 15 amino acids. The CDR3 sequence is CASLSQTGLLNEQYF. For the CDR3, the DNA is TGTGCCAGCCTCTCTCAGACAGGGTTGTTAAACGAGCAGTACTTC.

The rearrangement joins TRBV6-5 to TRBJ1-1; D perhaps matches TRBD1 (6 bases). The length of the CDR3 is 13 residues. Trimming left V 11 bases short and J 0 bases short, with 13 bases between. Germline CDR1 and CDR2: MNHEY and SVGAGI. DNA of the CDR3: TGTGCCTCCTCCGGGACACTGAACACTGAAGCTTTCTTT. Translation gives CASSGTLNTEAFF.

This clone was counted a single time. The gene calls are TRBV15 and TRBJ2-4; 9 nucleotides align to TRBD2. CDR1 is LNHNV, CDR2 YYDKDF, per germline (reference sequence). Losses at the gene ends were 3 bases for V and 0 bases for J; bases not matched to a gene: 6. The CDR3 runs 17 residues. Here the CDR3 reads CATSSQAGGVAKNIQYF. CDR3 coding DNA: TGTGCCACCAGCAGCCAAGCGGGAGGCGTAGCCAAAAACATTCAGTACTTC.